The 23 T cell receptor beta chains listed next were all sequenced from one sample in a study of T cells in women clearing cervical HPV infection. The table came from immunoSEQ multiplex PCR; TCRdb's copy has only in-frame clones and leaves some out. This sample carries under 20,000 clones, with under 3.5% going to the ten biggest clones. The sample taken for sequencing was blood buffy coat. These receptors were obtained from a woman between 18 and 70 years old with a cervical HPV16 infection that either progressed to CIN3+ or cleared (not recorded which).

Regarding this clone: The CDR3 is cut off 3 residues early in the read; its end comes from the germline J gene. The chain links TRBV5-1 to TRBJ2-5; TRBD1 agrees at 9 bases. In germline, CDR1 is SGHRS, CDR2 YFSETQ. V lost 4 bases and J lost 2; bases outside the gene matches: 6. The CDR3 extends over 15 amino acids. Partial CDR3 DNA: TGCGCCAGCAGCAAGGGACAGGGTTCACAAGAGACC. Its translation: CASSKGQGSQET. The entire CDR3 reads CASSKGQGSQETQYF.

Of note for this clone: The read gets to within 3 residues of the CDR3 end, and the germline J gene fills in the rest. The chain links TRBV20-1 to TRBJ2-1; 10 nucleotides agree with TRBD1. V trimming: 4 bases; J trimming: 5 bases; junction bases outside the gene matches: 8. The CDR3 runs to 15 residues. Germline CDR1 and CDR2: DFQATT and SNEGSKA (reference sequence). CDR3 bases read: TGCAGTGCTAAAACCGGGACAGGGGTAAACAATGAG. Protein product: CSAKTGTGVNNE. The CDR3, in full, reads CSAKTGTGVNNEQFF.

About this clone: Read sequence stops 3 residues before the CDR3 end, and the germline J gene provides the missing end. The chain couples TRBV20-1 to TRBJ2-3; D uncertain. The CDR3 covers 12 residues. From germline, CDR1 is DFQATT and CDR2 SNEGSKA (reference sequence). Trimming stripped 3 bases from V and 4 bases from J, with 8 bases between. The chain's CDR3 is CSASVLADTQYF. The sequenced part of the CDR3 DNA is TGCAGTGCTAGTGTGTTAGCAGATACG.

With respect to this clone: Sequencing ends 3 residues short of the CDR3 end; the germline J gene provides the rest. This chain uses TRBV6-2 or TRBV6-3 with TRBJ1-2; 7 bases are shared with TRBD1. The CDR3 length is 13 residues. In germline, CDR1 is MNHEY, CDR2 SVGEGT. V dropped 5 bases and J dropped 2; count of bases not matched to a gene: 2. The CDR3 here is CASSTGQNYGYTF. The sequenced CDR3 bases are TGTGCCAGCAGTACGGGACAGAACTATGGC.

Note on this clone: The read terminates 3 residues before the CDR3 end, so the remaining end is supplied by the germline J gene. The genes are TRBV6-4 and TRBJ1-1; D is unresolved. Trimming took off 6 bases at V and 3 bases at J, with 11 bases between the two ends. This CDR3 is built from 13 residues. CDR1 and CDR2 from the germline V gene are MRHNA and SNTAGT. The part of the CDR3 DNA that was read is TGTGCCAGCAGAGCTGAGGCGGACACTGAA. It codes for CASRAEADTE. The complete CDR3 protein is CASRAEADTEAFF.

About this clone itself: With the read ending 3 residues before the CDR3 end, the germline J gene is used to fill in that end. The chain has TRBV7-2 and TRBJ1-2; tentatively, D is TRBD1 (6 bases). The germline gives CDR1 SGHTA, CDR2 FQGNSA. This CDR3 comprises 14 residues. CDR3 protein: CASSLGLGAGGYTF. CDR3 DNA (partial): TGTGCCAGCAGCTTAGGCCTGGGGGCGGGCGGC.

For this clone: The read ends 3 residues early relative to the CDR3; the germline J gene fills the gap. The V call is TRBV5-6, the J call TRBJ2-5; no reliable D call. This CDR3 is 12 amino acids long. Trimming cost V 4 bases and J 5 bases, with 9 bases left between them. Germline CDR1 and CDR2: SGHDT and YYEEEE. CDR3 DNA (partial): TGTGCCAGCAGCCCCGTTGGCGAGACC. This sequence encodes CASSPVGET. The full CDR3 protein reads CASSPVGETQYF.

About this clone: From the germline J gene comes the end of the CDR3, since the read stops 3 residues before it. This chain connects TRBV14 to TRBJ1-2; possibly TRBD1 for D (5 bases). The CDR3 spans 14 residues. Germline CDR1 SGHDN, CDR2 FVKESK. The ends were cut back, 4 bases at V and 5 bases at J, with 14 bases in the middle. The DNA read from the CDR3 is TGTGCCAGCAGCCTCTACTCGGGGGGGTATGGC. This gives the protein CASSLYSGGYG. The entire CDR3 protein is CASSLYSGGYGYTF.

In regard to this clone: The CDR3 is cut off 3 residues early in the read; its end comes from the germline J gene. The genes are TRBV14 and TRBJ1-2, with TRBD1 matching over 8 bases. J gave up 3 bases and V 5 bases, and 5 bases lay outside the gene matches. The CDR3 sequence is 14 residues long. From germline, CDR1 is SGHDN and CDR2 FVKESK. This CDR3 reads CASSFKTGDYGYTF. The part of the CDR3 DNA that was read is TGTGCCAGCAGCTTCAAGACAGGGGACTATGGC. Full variable domain (outside the CDR3, taken from reference TRBV14 and TRBJ1-2): EAGVTQFPSHSVIEKGQTVTLRCDPISGHDNLYWYRRVMGKEIKFLLHFVKESKQDESGMPNNRFLAERTGGTYSTLKVQPAELEDSGVYFCASSFKTGDYGYTFGSGTRLTVV.

As concerns this clone: The CDR3 extends 3 residues past the end of the read, so its final part is completed from the germline J gene. V and J are TRBV7-6 and TRBJ1-1; TRBD1 is a possible D gene (5 bases). Germline loops: CDR1 SGHVS, CDR2 FNYEAQ. The CDR3 spans 13 residues. The covered CDR3 bases are TGTGCCAGCAGCCGATTAGTGGGGGGACGC. It yields the protein CASSRLVGGR. The full CDR3 protein is CASSRLVGGRAFF.

Regarding this clone: The CDR3 extends 3 residues past the end of the read, so its final part is completed from the germline J gene. This chain connects TRBV2 to TRBJ2-3, with D maybe TRBD2 (5 bases). V shed 6 bases and J shed 6 bases, with 16 bases lying between them. Germline assignment: CDR1 SNHLY and CDR2 FYNNEI. CDR3 length: 14 amino acids. Incomplete CDR3 DNA: TGTGCCAGCAGGCCCGGACTGGGCCAGGATACG. As protein: CASRPGLGQDT. The whole CDR3 region reads CASRPGLGQDTQYF.

Comments on this clone: The CDR3 goes on 3 residues after the read ends, and that part is filled in from the germline J gene. The rearrangement joins TRBV5-1 to TRBJ2-2; TRBD1 matches at 7 bases. The CDR3 spans 17 residues. After removal of 4 bases from V and 4 bases from J, the junction contained 13 bases not matched to a gene. Germline CDR1 SGHRS, CDR2 YFSETQ. The DNA read from the CDR3 is TGCGCCAGCAGCGCAAACCGGGACAGCCGGGGCACCGGGGAG. Translating it yields CASSANRDSRGTGE. The whole CDR3 region reads CASSANRDSRGTGELFF.

Concerning this clone itself: The read terminates 3 residues ahead of where the CDR3 ends, so the germline J gene completes it. The chain joins TRBV5-4 to TRBJ1-1, with a possible D match to TRBD1 (5 bases). Trimming left V 0 bases short and J 1 base short, with 7 bases between. The CDR3 has 14 amino acids. Germline V gives CDR1 SGHNT, CDR2 YYREEE (reference sequence). CDR3 DNA (partial): TGTGCCAGCAGCTTGGATCAGGGGAACACTGAA. Translation: CASSLDQGNTE. The full-length CDR3 reads as CASSLDQGNTEAFF.

For this clone: The CDR3 goes on 3 residues after the read ends, and that part is filled in from the germline J gene. The chain carries TRBV18 and TRBJ2-7; 11 bases align to TRBD1. The germline gives CDR1 KGHSH, CDR2 LQKENI. This CDR3 spans 15 amino acids. J was trimmed by 5 bases and V by 4 bases; bases with no gene match: 7. The CDR3 is CASSQAGTGGHEQYF. The DNA read from the CDR3 is TGTGCCAGCTCACAGGCCGGGACAGGGGGACACGAG. Full variable domain (missing parts from reference TRBV18 and TRBJ2-7): NAGVMQNPRHLVRRRGQEARLRCSPMKGHSHVYWYRQLPEEGLKFMVYLQKENIIDESGMPKERFSAEFPKEGPSILRIQQVVRGDSAAYFCASSQAGTGGHEQYFGPGTRLTVT.

CDR3 DNA, as far as it was read: TGTGCCAGTAGTATATGGGGGGATCAGCCC. Encoded protein: CASSIWGDQP. The complete CDR3 protein is CASSIWGDQPQHF. The gene calls are TRBV19 and TRBJ1-5, with a tentative D call TRBD1 (5 bases). The CDR3 end falls 3 residues outside the read, so it is completed with the germline J gene. V lost 2 bases and J lost 5, with 7 bases in between. The germline V gene encodes CDR1 LNHDA and CDR2 SQIVND (reference sequence). The CDR3 consists of 13 residues.

Remarks on this clone: The read is 3 residues too short to cover the CDR3 end, so that end is filled in from the germline J gene. The genes are TRBV30 and TRBJ2-7; the D is unclear. CDR3 length equals 11 residues. Germline CDR1 reads GTSNPN; CDR2 reads SVGIG (reference sequence). V was cut by 0 bases and J by 5 bases, with 5 bases left in between. This CDR3 reads CAWSVLHEQYF. Partial CDR3 DNA: TGTGCCTGGAGTGTACTCCACGAG.

A note on this clone: The CDR3 extends 3 residues past the end of the read, so its final part is completed from the germline J gene. The chain recombines TRBV5-1 with TRBJ2-1; 12 positions agree with TRBD2. The CDR3 loop spans 18 amino acids. Germline lookup yields CDR1 SGHRS and CDR2 YFSETQ. V gave up 0 bases and J gave up 8 bases; unmatched junction bases: 12. The CDR3 sequence is CASSLGSSGGASGDEQFF. CDR3 DNA (partial): TGCGCCAGCAGCTTGGGGTCTAGCGGGGGGGCCAGCGGCGATGAG. The variable domain in full, with the rest retrieved from reference TRBV5-1 and TRBJ2-1, is KAGVTQTPRYLIKTRGQQVTLSCSPISGHRSVSWYQQTPGQGLQFLFEYFSETQRNKGNFPGRFSGRQFSNSRSEMNVSTLELGDSALYLCASSLGSSGGASGDEQFFGPGTRLTVL.

In the case of this clone: Sequencing ends 3 residues short of the CDR3 end; the germline J gene provides the rest. This sequence joins TRBV20-1 and TRBJ2-1, with D possibly TRBD1 on 5 matching bases. Germline lookup yields CDR1 DFQATT and CDR2 SNEGSKA (reference sequence). With 0 bases removed from V and 1 base from J, the gap between germline ends came to 13 bases. CDR3 length equals 16 residues. The CDR3 here is CSARDRGYESYNEQFF. The covered CDR3 bases are TGCAGTGCTAGAGATAGGGGATATGAGTCCTACAATGAG.

Details on this clone: The read comes to an end 3 residues before the CDR3 does, leaving the germline J gene to fill in the end. The chain links TRBV5-1 to TRBJ1-2; D unclear. CDR1 and CDR2 (germline): SGHRS, YFSETQ. This CDR3 comprises 15 residues. Trimming removed 1 base from V and 0 bases from J, with 10 bases in between. The CDR3 DNA, read in part, is TGCGCCAGCAGCTTGTTCAGGTCTTCTAACTATGGC. It specifies CASSLFRSSNYG. The CDR3 in full is CASSLFRSSNYGYTF.

As for this clone: Read sequence stops 3 residues before the CDR3 end, and the germline J gene provides the missing end. The genes are TRBV18 and TRBJ2-1; TRBD2 matches 11 bases. CDR1 is KGHSH, CDR2 LQKENI, per germline. This CDR3 has 15 amino acids. The V segment lost 3 bases and the J segment 6 bases; nucleotides outside the gene matches: 4. The part of the CDR3 DNA that was read is TGTGCCAGCTCACCCGCTAGCGGGGGGATCAATGAG. Translated, it gives CASSPASGGINE. In full, the CDR3 is CASSPASGGINEQFF.

On this clone itself: The read finishes 3 residues shy of the CDR3 end, and the germline J gene is used to complete it. The chain recombines TRBV19 with TRBJ2-5, with TRBD1 matching over 10 bases. Germline V gene lookup returns CDR1 LNHDA and CDR2 SQIVND (reference sequence). The CDR3 covers 17 residues. Losses at the gene ends were 8 bases for V and 5 bases for J; bases not matched to a gene: 17. The CDR3 loop is CASPPHRDRGKGETQYF. Incomplete CDR3 DNA: TGTGCCAGTCCCCCCCACCGGGACAGGGGAAAGGGGGAGACC. The variable domain in full, completed from reference TRBV19 and TRBJ2-5, reads DGGITQSPKYLFRKEGQNVTLSCEQNLNHDAMYWYRQDPGQGLRLIYYSQIVNDFQKGDIAEGYSVSREKKESFPLTVTSAQKNPTAFYLCASPPHRDRGKGETQYFGPGTRLLVL.

On this clone: With the read ending 3 residues before the CDR3 end, the germline J gene is used to fill in that end. The chain recombines TRBV7-9 with TRBJ2-1; D is unclear. Germline V gene sequence: CDR1 SEHNR, CDR2 FQNEAQ (reference sequence). Trimming shortened V by 3 bases and J by 7 bases, and 7 bases separated the two germline ends. The CDR3 has 12 residues. CDR3 sequence reads: CASSLTTNEQFF. CDR3 bases read: TGTGCCAGCAGCTTGACGACTAATGAG.

As regards this clone: The read terminates 3 residues ahead of where the CDR3 ends, so the germline J gene completes it. The chain recombines TRBV18 with TRBJ2-5; tentatively, D is TRBD1 (5 bases). Germline V gene sequence: CDR1 KGHSH, CDR2 LQKENI. The V gene lost 1 base and the J gene lost 1 base, with 7 bases spanning the gap. The CDR3 spans 14 residues. The CDR3 loop reads CASSPQTGQETQYF. The DNA read from the CDR3 is TGTGCCAGCTCACCACAAACAGGCCAAGAGACC.